Following are 31 T cell receptor beta chains from one sample sequenced in a study of cytomegalovirus exposure and HLA in healthy donors. The PCR had 60 Vbeta and 13 Jbeta primers. Clones were read by immunoSEQ multiplex PCR, and TCRdb kept only the in-frame ones, dropping some. The sample holds approximately 150,000 clones, roughly 84% seen once. The sample comprised PBMCs. The receptors were sampled from a man between 25 and 39 years old in good health and CMV-seronegative.

The gene calls are TRBV7-2 and TRBJ2-3, with no clear D. Germline CDR1 SGHTA, CDR2 FQGNSA. The V and J ends lost 2 bases and 10 bases respectively, with 10 bases between them. The CDR3 has 12 residues. CDR3 DNA: TGTGCCAGCAGCTTATGGCTAGGTGCGCAGTATTTT. Its protein product is CASSLWLGAQYF.

The chain has TRBV11-2 and TRBJ2-7; tentatively, D is TRBD2 (5 bases). Trimming took 2 bases from V and 5 from J, leaving 13 bases between them. The CDR3 consists of 14 residues. Germline values: CDR1 SGHAT, CDR2 FQNNGV. The CDR3 region has the DNA TGTGCCAGCAGCTTATCGGGGAGAAAGGACGAGCAGTACTTC. It translates to CASSLSGRKDEQYF.

CDR3 sequence (DNA): TGTGCCATCAGTCAAGACCGGGACAGGTCCTACGAGCAGTACTTC. It translates to CAISQDRDRSYEQYF. J is TRBJ2-7 and V is TRBV10-3; 8 nucleotides line up with TRBD1. The CDR3 consists of 15 residues. V trimming: 5 bases; J trimming: 1 base; junction bases outside the gene matches: 7. Germline loops: CDR1 ENHRY, CDR2 SYGVKD.

The gene calls are TRBV2 and TRBJ2-7, with 7 bases lining up with TRBD2. This CDR3 contains 14 residues. Germline CDR1 is SNHLY and CDR2 is FYNNEI. With V trimmed by 8 bases and J by 1 base, 8 bases remained unmatched. The CDR3 DNA reads TGTGCCAGCGGGAGGGAGCAGATGTCCTACGAGCAGTACTTC. Translated: CASGREQMSYEQYF.

The CDR3 reads CASSPGNSNYGYTF. The CDR3 DNA sequence: TGTGCCAGCAGTCCCGGGAACAGTAACTATGGCTACACCTTC. The gene calls are TRBV6-5 and TRBJ1-2; no definite D call. Trimming took 5 bases from V and 1 from J, leaving 11 bases between them. The germline V gene encodes CDR1 MNHEY and CDR2 SVGAGI. This CDR3 has 14 amino acids.

The J gene is TRBJ2-1, the V gene TRBV5-6, with TRBD1 identical over 9 bases. Looked up from germline, CDR1 is SGHDT and CDR2 is YYEEEE. V lost 0 bases to trimming and J lost 8 bases; unmatched junction nucleotides: 9. The CDR3 is 16 amino acids. The chain's CDR3 is CASSLDRGRLQDEQFF. The DNA for the CDR3 is TGTGCCAGCAGCTTGGACAGGGGGCGCTTACAGGATGAGCAGTTCTTC.

V usage is TRBV19 and J usage is TRBJ1-2; D is undetermined. This CDR3 is built from 15 residues. The germline gives CDR1 LNHDA, CDR2 SQIVND (reference sequence). V was shortened by 5 bases and J by 5 bases, with 18 bases between the two germline ends. The chain's CDR3 is CASSASDWARYGYTF. In DNA form, the CDR3 reads TGTGCCAGTAGTGCCTCTGATTGGGCGAGATATGGCTACACCTTC.

The CDR3 loop reads CASSADRAHNEQFF. The CDR3 DNA reads as TGTGCCAGCAGCGCGGACAGGGCCCACAATGAGCAGTTCTTC. The rearrangement uses TRBV7-9 and TRBJ2-1; 8 positions agree with TRBD1. Germline CDR1 is SEHNR and CDR2 is FQNEAQ (reference sequence). Unmatched junction bases numbered 5, after V lost 5 bases and J lost 5 bases. The CDR3 extends over 14 amino acids.

The chain has TRBV29-1 and TRBJ1-1; tentatively, D is TRBD1 (5 bases). V shed 3 bases and J shed 3 bases, with 14 bases lying between them. The CDR3 consists of 14 residues. Looked up from germline, CDR1 is SQVTM and CDR2 is ANQGSEA. In nucleotides, the CDR3 is TGCAGCGTTGATGACAGAGGAATCCACACTGAAGCTTTCTTT. It specifies CSVDDRGIHTEAFF.

V and J are TRBV7-2 and TRBJ2-7; TRBD1 matches 8 bases. This CDR3 is built from 14 residues. J was trimmed by 3 bases and V by 5 bases; bases with no gene match: 6. The germline CDR1 and CDR2 sequences are SGHTA and FQGNSA. Here the CDR3 reads CASSLQGGGYEQYF. In DNA, the CDR3 is TGTGCCAGCAGCCTACAGGGGGGAGGCTACGAGCAGTACTTC.

This sequence joins TRBV9 and TRBJ2-2; TRBD2 aligns across 8 bases. The CDR3 runs 17 residues. CDR1 and CDR2 (germline): SGDLS, YYNGEE. After removal of 0 bases from V and 4 bases from J, the junction contained 8 bases not matched to a gene. The CDR3 region is CASSVAPGGETTGELFF. As DNA, the CDR3 is TGTGCCAGCAGCGTAGCCCCCGGGGGGGAAACCACCGGGGAGCTGTTTTTT.

This clone was observed a few times. The V call is TRBV5-1, the J call TRBJ2-5; 7 bases fit TRBD1. The CDR3 consists of 15 residues. V lost 4 bases and J lost 5; bases outside the gene matches: 11. Per the germline V gene, CDR1 is SGHRS and CDR2 is YFSETQ. The CDR3 loop is CASSLTTGSQETQYF. Written as DNA, the CDR3 is TGCGCCAGCAGCCTCACGACAGGGTCGCAGGAGACCCAGTACTTC. The variable domain in full, with the rest retrieved from reference TRBV5-1 and TRBJ2-5, is KAGVTQTPRYLIKTRGQQVTLSCSPISGHRSVSWYQQTPGQGLQFLFEYFSETQRNKGNFPGRFSGRQFSNSRSEMNVSTLELGDSALYLCASSLTTGSQETQYFGPGTRLLVL.

The V call is TRBV28, the J call TRBJ2-3; D is perhaps TRBD2 (6 bases). Trimming removed 6 bases from V and 5 bases from J, with 21 bases in between. CDR1 and CDR2 (germline): MDHEN, SYDVKM. The length of the CDR3 is 16 residues. The CDR3 bases are TGTGCCAGCAGCGGTCGGGACTTTTCGAGGGGAGATACGCAGTATTTT. It is translated as CASSGRDFSRGDTQYF.

This chain uses TRBV7-9 with TRBJ1-1; D remains unclear. The V gene's germline CDR1 is SEHNR and CDR2 FQNEAQ (reference sequence). V lost 1 base and J lost 0, with 6 bases in between. There are 14 residues in the CDR3. CDR3: CASSLVLMNTEAFF. The DNA for the CDR3 is TGTGCCAGCAGCTTAGTACTGATGAACACTGAAGCTTTCTTT.

V gene TRBV19 combines with J gene TRBJ2-1; TRBD1 might be the D (6 bases). This CDR3 is 15 amino acids long. Trimming took off 5 bases at V and 6 bases at J, with 17 bases between the two ends. Germline V gives CDR1 LNHDA, CDR2 SQIVND (reference sequence). The CDR3 sequence is CASSQQGQRGNEQFF. CDR3 in DNA: TGTGCCAGTAGTCAACAGGGCCAGAGAGGCAATGAGCAGTTCTTC.

The chain links TRBV13 to TRBJ1-2; 9 positions match TRBD1. There are 15 residues in the CDR3. Per germline, CDR1 PRHDT and CDR2 FYEKMQ (reference sequence). J lost 10 bases, V lost 5 bases, and 14 bases had no gene match. The CDR3 sequence is CASSTRGQGVTLYTF. DNA for the CDR3: TGTGCCAGCAGCACCAGGGGACAGGGTGTCACACTCTACACCTTC.

V is TRBV15 and J is TRBJ2-1, with 15 nucleotides matching TRBD2. The germline V gene encodes CDR1 LNHNV and CDR2 YYDKDF (reference sequence). This CDR3 contains 19 residues. V was clipped by 0 bases and J by 2 bases; unmatched bases: 5. The CDR3 coding sequence is TGTGCCACCAGCAGAGATTGGACTAGCGGGAGGGTAACCTACAATGAGCAGTTCTTC. It translates to CATSRDWTSGRVTYNEQFF.

The chain has TRBV5-1 and TRBJ2-7; tentative D call: TRBD2 (6 bases). Germline assignment: CDR1 SGHRS and CDR2 YFSETQ. V lost 0 bases, J lost 5 bases, and 12 bases lay in between. The CDR3 covers 14 residues. DNA of the CDR3: TGCGCCAGCAGCTTGGCCCAGGAGGGAAACGAGCAGTACTTC. As protein: CASSLAQEGNEQYF.

The rearrangement links TRBV7-8 to TRBJ2-5; 7 positions match TRBD2. The DNA end lines up better with TRBJ2-7; the J call may be wrong. CDR1 and CDR2 from the germline V gene are SGHVS and FQNEAQ. This CDR3 has 14 amino acids. The CDR3 sequence is CASTLSLAVYEQYF. The CDR3 bases are TGTGCCAGCACCCTGTCGCTAGCGGTATACGAGCAGTACTTC.

The gene calls are TRBV6-5 and TRBJ2-1, with D tentatively TRBD1 (6 bases). The CDR3 spans 13 residues. V dropped 6 bases and J dropped 5 bases, with 11 bases sitting between them. CDR1 is MNHEY and CDR2 is SVGAGI in the germline V gene. The CDR3 DNA follows: TGTGCCAGCAGACCGACAGGAAACAATGAGCAGTTCTTC. It encodes CASRPTGNNEQFF.

This chain connects TRBV27 to TRBJ1-2; 8 positions match TRBD1. V lost 5 bases, J lost 5 bases, and 13 bases stayed unmatched. CDR3 size: 16 residues. Germline CDR1 MNHEY, CDR2 SMNVEV (reference sequence). The CDR3 DNA reads as TGTGCCAGCAGTAGGGGAAGAGGGACAGGCGTTTATGGCTACACCTTC. Encoded protein: CASSRGRGTGVYGYTF.

This chain uses TRBV28 with TRBJ1-1; the D gene is possibly TRBD1 (6 bases). Germline CDR1 and CDR2: MDHEN and SYDVKM. The germline V and J ends were trimmed by 5 bases and 3 bases, with 16 bases remaining between them. This CDR3 has 15 amino acids. CDR3 nucleotides: TGTGCCAGCAGTCCGACAAGGGAGGGGGACACTGAAGCTTTCTTT. It is translated as CASSPTREGDTEAFF.

V gene TRBV11-3 combines with J gene TRBJ1-1; D is possibly TRBD1 (6 bases). Germline values: CDR1 SGHNT, CDR2 YENEEA. V lost 4 bases and J lost 5, with 8 bases in between. There are 12 residues in the CDR3. The CDR3 bases are TGTGCCAGCAGCTGGGGGCGAACTGAAGCTTTCTTT. Its translation: CASSWGRTEAFF. Full variable domain (outside the CDR3, taken from reference TRBV11-3 and TRBJ1-1): EAGVVQSPRYKIIEKKQPVAFWCNPISGHNTLYWYLQNLGQGPELLIRYENEEAVDDSQLPKDRFSAERLKGVDSTLKIQPAELGDSAVYLCASSWGRTEAFFGQGTRLTVV.

This chain links TRBV10-3 with TRBJ2-3; 9 nucleotides agree with TRBD2. The CDR3 length is 20 residues. Germline CDR1 ENHRY, CDR2 SYGVKD. J was trimmed by 0 bases and V by 6 bases; bases with no gene match: 19. DNA of the CDR3: TGTGCCATCAGCCACCCGACGGGTAGCGGGAGAATACCTAGCACAGATACGCAGTATTTT. Its translation is CAISHPTGSGRIPSTDTQYF.

This chain joins TRBV11-3 and TRBJ1-1, with a weak D call TRBD1 (6 bases). This CDR3 spans 14 amino acids. Trimming removed 5 bases from V and 1 base from J, with 11 bases in between. Germline CDR1 is SGHNT and CDR2 is YENEEA. The CDR3 loop reads CASSQGRGNTEAFF. In DNA form, the CDR3 reads TGTGCCAGCAGCCAGGGGAGGGGGAACACTGAAGCTTTCTTT.

The rearrangement uses TRBV5-1 and TRBJ1-4, with 8 bases lining up with TRBD1. The CDR3 has 18 amino acids. Germline lookup yields CDR1 SGHRS and CDR2 YFSETQ. Germline trimming cut 4 bases from V and 0 bases from J; bases unmatched to any gene: 11. The CDR3 DNA reads as TGCGCCAGCAGCAGACAGGGGCCCACCCTTGCAACTAATGAAAAACTGTTTTTT. Its translation: CASSRQGPTLATNEKLFF.

In DNA, the CDR3 is TGTGCCAGCAGTTTACGGCGGGACGGAGAGACCCAGTACTTC. Its protein product is CASSLRRDGETQYF. This chain links TRBV6-5 with TRBJ2-5, with a weak D call TRBD2 (6 bases). This CDR3 spans 14 amino acids. Between the trimmed V and J ends, which lost 4 bases and 4 bases, there was a span of 13 bases. CDR1 and CDR2 (germline): MNHEY, SVGAGI.

This clone occurred once. The rearrangement joins TRBV5-1 to TRBJ2-2; a possible D gene is TRBD1 (5 bases). The CDR3 covers 14 residues. V dropped 2 bases and J dropped 5 bases, with 10 bases sitting between them. Germline lookup yields CDR1 SGHRS and CDR2 YFSETQ. The CDR3 nucleotides read TGCGCCAGCAGCTTTCCAGGGAAAACCGGGGAGCTGTTTTTT. Its protein is CASSFPGKTGELFF. The full variable domain, with the rest looked up from reference TRBV5-1 and TRBJ2-2, is KAGVTQTPRYLIKTRGQQVTLSCSPISGHRSVSWYQQTPGQGLQFLFEYFSETQRNKGNFPGRFSGRQFSNSRSEMNVSTLELGDSALYLCASSFPGKTGELFFGEGSRLTVL.

The chain couples TRBV7-2 to TRBJ2-3; 12 nucleotides line up with TRBD1. There are 14 residues in the CDR3. Germline lookup yields CDR1 SGHTA and CDR2 FQGNSA. V shed 5 bases and J 7 bases; nucleotides not matched to a gene: 4. CDR3 amino acids: CASSGTGGLNTQYF. As DNA, the CDR3 is TGTGCCAGCAGCGGGACAGGGGGCCTAAATACGCAGTATTTT. Combining the CDR3 with reference TRBV7-2 and TRBJ2-3 gives the whole variable domain GAGVSQSPSNKVTEKGKDVELRCDPISGHTALYWYRQSLGQGLEFLIYFQGNSAPDKSGLPSDRFSAERTGGSVSTLTIQRTQQEDSAVYLCASSGTGGLNTQYFGPGTRLTVL.

The gene calls are TRBV4-2 and TRBJ1-5, with D tentatively TRBD1 (6 bases). V was shortened by 6 bases and J by 0 bases, with 12 bases between the two germline ends. The CDR3 totals 15 residues. The V gene's germline CDR1 is LGHNA and CDR2 YNFKEQ. The CDR3 sequence is CASRAGQFSNQPQHF. In DNA form, the CDR3 reads TGTGCCAGCAGGGCTGGACAGTTTAGCAATCAGCCCCAGCATTTT.

V usage is TRBV30 and J usage is TRBJ1-1; a weak D match, TRBD1 (6 bases). CDR3 length equals 14 residues. Trimming shortened V by 0 bases and J by 3 bases, and 11 bases separated the two germline ends. Germline lookup yields CDR1 GTSNPN and CDR2 SVGIG (reference sequence). The CDR3 sequence is CAWSVGAEHTEAFF. The CDR3 DNA sequence: TGTGCCTGGAGTGTGGGGGCCGAGCACACTGAAGCTTTCTTT.